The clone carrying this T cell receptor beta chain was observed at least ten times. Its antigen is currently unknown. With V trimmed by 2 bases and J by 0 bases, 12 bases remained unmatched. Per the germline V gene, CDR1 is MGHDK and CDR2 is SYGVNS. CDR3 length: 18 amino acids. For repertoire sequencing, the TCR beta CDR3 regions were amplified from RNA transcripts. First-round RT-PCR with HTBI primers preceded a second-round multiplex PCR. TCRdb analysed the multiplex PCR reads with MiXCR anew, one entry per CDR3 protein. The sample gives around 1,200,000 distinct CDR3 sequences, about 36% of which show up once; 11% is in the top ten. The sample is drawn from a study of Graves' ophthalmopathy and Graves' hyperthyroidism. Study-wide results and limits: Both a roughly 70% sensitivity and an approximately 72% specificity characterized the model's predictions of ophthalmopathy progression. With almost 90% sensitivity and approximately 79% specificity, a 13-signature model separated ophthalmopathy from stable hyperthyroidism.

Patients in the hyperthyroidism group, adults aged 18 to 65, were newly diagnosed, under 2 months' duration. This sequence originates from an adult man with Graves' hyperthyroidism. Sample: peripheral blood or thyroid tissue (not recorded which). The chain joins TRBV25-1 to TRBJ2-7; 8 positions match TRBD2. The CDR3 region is CASSELGGGPASSYEQYF. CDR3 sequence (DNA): TGTGCCAGCAGTGAACTCGGGGGGGGGCCCGCTAGCTCCTACGAGCAGTACTTC.